This T cell receptor beta chain was sequenced during a study of CD8 T cells in ankylosing spondylitis (dated by TCRdb to 2016 to 2017). Turning to the overall study: The study profiled T cell receptor beta repertoires in healthy donors and ankylosing spondylitis patients to find disease-linked TCR variants. Samples of peripheral blood were taken, and for ankylosing spondylitis patients, synovial fluid was collected as well. In total, the full study cohort was made up of 108 healthy donors and roughly 27 ankylosing spondylitis patients.

General conclusions and limits of the study: The disease-linked clones were reported as significantly enriched in matched synovial fluid samples from ankylosing spondylitis patients. Blood from ankylosing spondylitis patients appeared to be characterized by a TCR beta motif composed of several highly homologous amino acid variants. Some motif variants were previously reported in synovial fluid and blood of reactive arthritis patients, suggesting common disease-initiation mechanisms. A CD8+ phenotype was shown by the disease-linked clones, which were found at relatively low frequencies in peripheral blood.

The sample was run on an Illumina HiSeq 2500. Quantitative 5'-RACE with molecular barcodes was used to prepare TCR beta libraries. The published analysis was carried out like this. To identify disease-linked TCR variants, a new computational method was used, one built on a probabilistic model of VDJ rearrangement. The public reads were quality trimmed at Q25 with fastp and then assembled into clones with MiXCR by TCRdb, keeping productive beta chains. Under each unique CDR3 protein, matching rows form one entry showing the most common genes and DNA. These V and J calls originate from TCRdb's pipeline instead of the authors' own analysis. For this sample there are roughly 490,000 distinct CDR3 sequences; about 5.2% appear just once. Together, the top ten hold roughly 3.2% of the sample. This clonotype was seen at least ten times. Which antigen it targets is not known. Per-base quality was not reported, and no clone a single base away is much larger than it.

Clipping removes 7 bases from V and 1 base from J, with 5 as the unmatched junction base count. The germline V gene specifies SGHRS as CDR1 and YFSETQ as CDR2. Measured from the cysteine to the phenylalanine, the CDR3 is 13 residues long. Only CDR3 DNA is held: 39 bases, read in frame from base 1. The chain links TRBV5-1 with TRBJ2-7; 7 central bases correspond to TRBD1. The receptor's source is a male donor with ankylosing spondylitis. Sequencing used blood, either unsorted or a sorted T cell fraction (not recorded which). The bases read TGCGCCAGCGGGACAGAGGGGTCCTACGAGCAGTACTTC. Translation gives CASGTEGSYEQYF.